This T cell receptor beta chain was identified during a study of CD8 T cells in ankylosing spondylitis. This clonotype occurred many times. What it binds is not known. Study findings and constraints: In the blood and synovial fluid of reactive arthritis, some motif variants had been previously reported. Significant enrichment of disease-linked clones was reported in matched ankylosing spondylitis synovial fluid. Disease-linked clones displayed a CD8+ phenotype and appeared relatively rarely in peripheral blood.

Trimming took off 8 bases at V and 3 bases at J, with 14 bases between the two ends. Germline loops: CDR1 DFQATT, CDR2 SNEGSKA (reference sequence). CDR3 length equals 12 residues. Quantitative 5'-RACE was performed with molecular barcodes, and it yielded the TCR beta libraries. Each CDR3 protein is one row after TCRdb ran MiXCR on the 5' RACE reads. The data show around 150,000 distinct CDR3 sequences, about 6.7% seen once. The sequence derives from a female donor with ankylosing spondylitis or in good health (not recorded which). Sequenced sample: blood, either unsorted or a sorted T cell fraction (not recorded which). J is TRBJ2-7 and V is TRBV20-1, with D maybe TRBD2 (6 bases). In DNA, the CDR3 is TGCAGTATAAGACTAGGACTCTACGAGCAGTACTTC. The encoded protein is CSIRLGLYEQYF.